This TCR beta chain was captured in a study of shared clonotypes between healthy human individuals. Deep was the level at which the assay was run. In the original workflow: Junction-only sequences produced by ImmunoSEQ had no quality scores, so filtering differed. This table comes from immunoSEQ multiplex PCR, and its TCRdb copy is limited to in-frame clones, with some not included. V, J and clone size were drawn from that table, and D and trimming were deduced from the DNA. The sample comprises approximately 2.3 million clones, more than 85% of which are singletons, and about 0.39% rests with the top ten. V lost 4 bases, J lost 5 bases, and 17 bases lay in between. Germline V gene sequence: CDR1 SQVTM, CDR2 ANQGSEA. The CDR3 totals 14 residues. Healthy HIV-negative adults with no recent acute infections or vaccinations were recruited as donors.

This TCR came from a young man in good health. Some clones in this sample may be carry-over from other donors' samples. The rearrangement uses TRBV29-1 and TRBJ1-1; weak D call: TRBD1 (6 bases). Sequencing was carried out using naive CD4+ T cells from PBMCs. Described subset: CD45RA+ positively selected. The CDR3 spells CSVVSTGKVTEAFF. CDR3 DNA sequence: TGCAGCGTTGTATCCACAGGGAAGGTGACTGAAGCTTTCTTT.